This passage covers 9 T cell receptor beta chains from one sample sequenced in a study of post-analysis software for immune sequencing data. Researchers reported that TCR beta cDNA libraries carried unique molecular identifiers. One entry per CDR3 protein, called by TCRdb with MiXCR from the PCR reads. The profile shows about half a million distinct CDR3 sequences, around 36% of them singletons. These receptors have no known antigen. Whole-study findings and limits: Five or six TRBV segments appeared more often in patients than in controls, and TRBV5-6, TRBV5-1 and TRBV20-1 were among these.

What was sequenced was blood. These receptor sequences come from a girl aged 2 to 17 with multiple sclerosis.

The gene calls are TRBV6-2 or TRBV6-3 and TRBJ2-5, with TRBD1 as a possible D gene (6 bases). The V gene's germline CDR1 is MNHEY and CDR2 SVGEGT. V was trimmed by 11 bases and J by 0 bases, leaving 13 bases between them. This CDR3 has 13 amino acids. The CDR3 sequence is CAPKGEYQETQYF. The CDR3 DNA sequence: TGTGCCCCCAAGGGGGAATACCAAGAGACCCAGTACTTC.

The chain has TRBV6-1 and TRBJ1-5; the match to TRBD1 covers 12 bases. Germline V gene data show CDR1 as MNHNS and CDR2 as SASEGT. V lost 3 bases and J lost 6; bases outside the gene matches: 9. There are 17 residues in the CDR3. The CDR3 loop reads CASSDRDRGLFSQPQHF. Here the CDR3 DNA reads TGTGCCAGCAGTGACCGGGACAGGGGGCTTTTTAGTCAGCCCCAGCATTTT.

Of note for this clonotype: One end of the junction is discordant with germline, which a read error may explain. The chain joins TRBV12-3 or TRBV12-4 to TRBJ1-1; D not certain. CDR3 size: 14 residues. CDR3 DNA: TGTGCCAGCAATTTATTTAACCCTAACACTGAAGCTTTCTTT. It yields the protein CASNLFNPNTEAFF.

The rearrangement uses TRBV7-2 and TRBJ1-2; 7 bases fit TRBD1. With 5 bases clipped from V and 0 bases from J, the junction kept 18 bases outside the gene matches. CDR3 length: 19 residues. Germline CDR1 and CDR2: SGHTA and FQGNSA. This CDR3 reads CASSGYPRDSIRSNYGYTF. The DNA of the CDR3 is TGTGCCAGCAGCGGCTATCCCCGGGACAGCATCAGGTCTAACTATGGCTACACCTTC. The whole variable domain, filled in from reference TRBV7-2 and TRBJ1-2, reads GAGVSQSPSNKVTEKGKDVELRCDPISGHTALYWYRQSLGQGLEFLIYFQGNSAPDKSGLPSDRFSAERTGGSVSTLTIQRTQQEDSAVYLCASSGYPRDSIRSNYGYTFGSGTRLTVV.

The V call is TRBV25-1, the J call TRBJ2-3; 11 positions match TRBD2. The trim removed 2 bases at V and 5 bases at J, leaving 3 bases unmatched. Germline CDR1 is MGHDK and CDR2 is SYGVNS. This CDR3 region has 15 residues. In nucleotides, the CDR3 is TGTGCCAGCAGTGAACTAACTAGCGGGGGAGATACGCAGTATTTT. Its protein is CASSELTSGGDTQYF. Together with reference TRBV25-1 and TRBJ2-3, the CDR3 gives the full variable domain: EADIYQTPRYLVIGTGKKITLECSQTMGHDKMYWYQQDPGMELHLIHYSYGVNSTEKGDLSSESTVSRIRTEHFPLTLESARPSHTSQYLCASSELTSGGDTQYFGPGTRLTVL.

There are a few counts of this clonotype. The chain joins TRBV6-4 to TRBJ1-2, with D hard to call. The CDR3 spans 13 residues. Trimming left V 4 bases short and J 4 bases short, with 10 bases between. Looked up from germline, CDR1 is MRHNA and CDR2 is SNTAGT. The CDR3 DNA reads TGTGCCAGCAGTGCCAATCTCGGCTATGGCTACACCTTC. It is translated as CASSANLGYGYTF.

This clonotype has only a few counts. The chain recombines TRBV7-3 with TRBJ2-1, with 8 bases fitting TRBD2. This CDR3 region has 15 residues. After removal of 2 bases from V and 6 bases from J, the junction contained 6 bases not matched to a gene. Germline V gene sequence: CDR1 SGHTA, CDR2 FQGTGA. The CDR3 spells CASSLRTSFGNEQFF. The DNA for the CDR3 is TGTGCCAGCAGCTTACGGACTAGCTTTGGCAATGAGCAGTTCTTC.

Of note for this clonotype: A read error is possible here, since a much larger clone lies one base away. CDR3 coding DNA: TGCGCCAGCAGCAGCCCCGGGCAGTACAATGAGCAGTACTTC. Its translation is CASSSPGQYNEQYF. The chain carries TRBV5-1 and TRBJ2-1; no clear D. The J call may be wrong; the DNA end is better matched by TRBJ2-7. In germline, CDR1 is SGHRS, CDR2 YFSETQ. The CDR3 length is 14 residues.

This clonotype was seen more than once but under ten times. The chain is built from TRBV10-3 and TRBJ2-5; possible D gene TRBD1, 6 bases. Trimming cost V 7 bases and J 2 bases, with 11 bases left between them. Per germline, CDR1 ENHRY and CDR2 SYGVKD. This CDR3 region has 13 residues. CDR3: CAIKGQGQETQYF. The CDR3 bases are TGTGCCATCAAGGGGCAGGGGCAAGAGACCCAGTACTTC.